This T cell receptor (beta chain) was obtained from a study of identical twins. Regarding the study as a whole: It was out-of-frame TCR alpha sharing in monozygotic twins that models underestimated.

About this clonotype: What it binds is not known.

Via MiXCR, TCRdb re-called the 5' RACE reads, giving one row per CDR3 protein. The data hold a few hundred thousand distinct CDR3 sequences, with 13% to 15% observed a single time. V lost 7 bases and J lost 4; bases outside the gene matches: 3. This CDR3 has 13 residues. Germline values: CDR1 SGHVS, CDR2 FQNEAQ. These data are also associated with another study on yellow fever vaccine responses in identical twins. From that second work: Twins reportedly showed a vaccine T cell response that seemed partly convergent and partly personalized.

This chain joins TRBV7-8 and TRBJ1-1, with 10 bases matching TRBD1. This TCR came from a woman between 18 and 30 years old in good health. Sequenced input: CD4+ T cells sorted from blood. CDR3 DNA: TGTGCCAGCACCCGGGACAGGGGCACTGAAGCTTTCTTT. It translates to CASTRDRGTEAFF.